This T cell receptor (beta chain) was observed in a study of regulatory T cells in long-lasting Graves disease. Study background: For under 3 months, newly diagnosed Graves' patients had been taking antithyroid drugs.

Stated time point: newly diagnosed GD, antithyroid drugs for less than 3 months. The authors made the TCR library using RNA they extracted from PBMCs. A blood draw put 8.5 to 10 milliliters of peripheral blood into EDTA tubes. J gave up 6 bases and V 5 bases, and 6 bases lay outside the gene matches. There are 15 residues in the CDR3. The germline V gene encodes CDR1 LNHDA and CDR2 SQIVND (reference sequence). Combining iRepertoire HTBI primers with Arm-PCR of CDR3 regions, the authors built TCR beta libraries. Using its own MiXCR run on the multiplex PCR reads, TCRdb lists one record per CDR3 protein. The sample has 560,000 or so distinct CDR3 sequences, 15% to 20% seen once. These same records also appear under a second study, on T cells in Graves' hyperthyroidism and ophthalmopathy. From that paper: Hyperthyroidism, newly diagnosed and lasting under 2 months, affected patients aged 18 to 65. The study used the HTBI primer set for a first-round RT-PCR of the TCR CDR3.

The sequenced sample was peripheral blood mononuclear cells (PBMCs), obtained at new diagnosis, from a patient treated with antithyroid drugs. The chain combines TRBV19 with TRBJ2-7; 14 bases are shared with TRBD2. The clonotype comes from a man younger than 30 with Graves disease. The CDR3 DNA follows: TGTGCCAGTAGTCTGATAGGGACTAGCGGGAGCGAGCAGTACTTC. The encoded protein is CASSLIGTSGSEQYF.